Shown below are 31 T cell receptor beta chains from a single sample sequenced in a study of blood T cell repertoires in COVID-19. Profiled with immunoSEQ multiplex PCR; TCRdb holds only in-frame clones, not every one. The data contain fewer than 65,000 clones, roughly 80% of them singletons. The material sequenced was peripheral blood. These receptor sequences come from a human donor in a cohort sampled during active COVID-19.

This sequence joins TRBV7-2 and TRBJ1-1; D remains ambiguous. Trimming shortened V by 3 bases and J by 6 bases, and 5 bases separated the two germline ends. This CDR3 is 11 amino acids long. Germline CDR1 and CDR2: SGHTA and FQGNSA. CDR3 nucleotides: TGTGCCAGCAGCTTCCGTGCTGAAGCTTTCTTT. It codes for CASSFRAEAFF. The variable domain in full, completed from reference TRBV7-2 and TRBJ1-1, reads GAGVSQSPSNKVTEKGKDVELRCDPISGHTALYWYRQSLGQGLEFLIYFQGNSAPDKSGLPSDRFSAERTGGSVSTLTIQRTQQEDSAVYLCASSFRAEAFFGQGTRLTVV.

The chain is built from TRBV19 and TRBJ1-1; perhaps TRBD1 as D (6 bases). Germline CDR1 reads LNHDA; CDR2 reads SQIVND (reference sequence). CDR3 size: 14 residues. Trimming stripped 4 bases from V and 0 bases from J, with 9 bases between. CDR3 bases: TGTGCCAGTAGTACCACAGGGATGAACACTGAAGCTTTCTTT. Translation: CASSTTGMNTEAFF.

The gene calls are TRBV5-1 and TRBJ2-1; D perhaps matches TRBD2 (6 bases). The V end lost 0 bases, the J end lost 5 bases, and 9 bases lay between the germline ends. The germline V gene has CDR1 SGHRS and CDR2 YFSETQ. The CDR3 extends over 14 amino acids. The CDR3 region has the DNA TGCGCCAGCAGCTTGGACGGGGGTAACAATGAGCAGTTCTTC. Protein product: CASSLDGGNNEQFF. Variable domain in full (rest from reference TRBV5-1 and TRBJ2-1): KAGVTQTPRYLIKTRGQQVTLSCSPISGHRSVSWYQQTPGQGLQFLFEYFSETQRNKGNFPGRFSGRQFSNSRSEMNVSTLELGDSALYLCASSLDGGNNEQFFGPGTRLTVL.

The chain couples TRBV10-3 to TRBJ2-1; D is perhaps TRBD1 (6 bases). The germline V gene encodes CDR1 ENHRY and CDR2 SYGVKD. The CDR3 has 12 amino acids. Trimming shortened V by 5 bases and J by 9 bases, and 11 bases separated the two germline ends. The CDR3 DNA reads TGTGCCATCAGTTCCAGGGGTCCTGAGCAGTTCTTC. Translating it yields CAISSRGPEQFF.

The V and J genes are TRBV12-3 or TRBV12-4 and TRBJ1-3; D uncertain. The CDR3 is made up of 13 amino acids. Trimming cost V 6 bases and J 4 bases, with 10 bases left between them. CDR3 region: CASRSGLGNTIYF. The CDR3 DNA sequence: TGTGCCAGCAGGTCGGGGTTAGGAAACACCATATATTTT.

This clone was recorded only once. The rearrangement links TRBV27 to TRBJ2-3; 13 bases match TRBD2. Trimming at V came to 4 bases and at J to 4 bases, leaving 5 bases not matched to a gene. Germline CDR1 is MNHEY and CDR2 is SMNVEV (reference sequence). The CDR3 is 16 amino acids. Written as DNA, the CDR3 is TGTGCCAGCAGTTCGCTAGGACTAGCGGGAGCAGATACGCAGTATTTT. Protein product: CASSSLGLAGADTQYF.

This CDR3 reads CASSQPTDSLNTEAFF. CDR3 nucleotides: TGTGCCAGCAGCCAACCTACGGACAGCCTGAACACTGAAGCTTTCTTT. The V and J genes are TRBV3-1 (or the pseudogene TRBV3-2) and TRBJ1-1; tentatively, D is TRBD1 (6 bases). CDR3 length: 16 residues. Deletions cut 2 bases from V and 0 bases from J, with 13 bases between. The germline gives CDR1 LGHDT, CDR2 YNNKEL (reference sequence).

This rearrangement joins TRBV15 to TRBJ2-2, with D tentatively TRBD1 (5 bases). The CDR3 length is 17 residues. In germline, CDR1 is LNHNV, CDR2 YYDKDF (reference sequence). Trimming stripped 1 base from V and 1 base from J, with 13 bases between. CDR3 in amino acids: CATSRGQGRQNTGELFF. The CDR3 DNA follows: TGTGCCACCAGCAGAGGGCAGGGCCGGCAGAACACCGGGGAGCTGTTTTTT. The entire variable domain, with the rest obtained from reference TRBV15 and TRBJ2-2, is as follows: DAMVIQNPRYQVTQFGKPVTLSCSQTLNHNVMYWYQQKSSQAPKLLFHYYDKDFNNEADTPDNFQSRRPNTSFCFLDIRSPGLGDTAMYLCATSRGQGRQNTGELFFGEGSRLTVL.

J is TRBJ1-6 and V is TRBV3-1 (or the pseudogene TRBV3-2); a possible D gene is TRBD1 (6 bases). Per germline, CDR1 LGHDT and CDR2 YNNKEL (reference sequence). CDR3 length: 21 residues. Deletions cut 0 bases from V and 0 bases from J, with 21 bases between. Here the CDR3 DNA reads TGTGCCAGCAGCCAAGATCTCGGGACAAAGGAGAGGAGCTCCTATAATTCACCCCTCCACTTT. Protein sequence: CASSQDLGTKERSSYNSPLHF.

The chain links TRBV12-3 or TRBV12-4 to TRBJ1-2; 7 nucleotides line up with TRBD1. V shed 6 bases, J shed 8 bases, and the junction held 9 bases outside the gene matches. This CDR3 spans 13 amino acids. Here the CDR3 reads CASSVLQGRGYTF. In DNA, the CDR3 is TGTGCCAGCAGCGTACTACAGGGGAGAGGCTACACCTTC.

In its sample, this clone was seen once. The V and J genes are TRBV24-1 and TRBJ1-2; perhaps TRBD1 as D (6 bases). Trimming took off 3 bases at V and 7 bases at J, with 14 bases between the two ends. The CDR3 loop spans 14 amino acids. Looked up from germline, CDR1 is KGHDR and CDR2 is SFDVKD. In nucleotides, the CDR3 is TGTGCCACCAGTGATCCCGGGACATCAGTTGGCTACACCTTC. It codes for CATSDPGTSVGYTF.

The rearrangement uses TRBV5-1 and TRBJ1-2; D unclear. V was shortened by 4 bases and J by 5 bases, with 12 bases between the two germline ends. Germline CDR1 is SGHRS and CDR2 is YFSETQ. CDR3 size: 13 residues. The CDR3 here is CASSAMTGYGYTF. Here the CDR3 DNA reads TGCGCCAGCAGCGCGATGACGGGGTATGGCTACACCTTC.

The chain combines TRBV9 with TRBJ1-4; D unclear. Per the germline V gene, CDR1 is SGDLS and CDR2 is YYNGEE. The germline V and J ends were trimmed by 3 bases and 5 bases, with 8 bases remaining between them. CDR3 size: 13 residues. The CDR3 nucleotides read TGTGCCAGCAGCGCCCCTCTAAATGAAAAACTGTTTTTT. This translates into CASSAPLNEKLFF.

This clone is categorized as medium-sized. This chain joins TRBV7-2 and TRBJ1-1; D not resolved. Germline V gene lookup returns CDR1 SGHTA and CDR2 FQGNSA. With 5 bases removed from V and 4 bases from J, the gap between germline ends came to 11 bases. This CDR3 is built from 13 residues. CDR3: CASSRDSSTEAFF. DNA for the CDR3: TGTGCCAGCAGCCGTGACTCGTCCACTGAAGCTTTCTTT.

The chain carries TRBV5-1 and TRBJ1-2; TRBD1 aligns across 8 bases. The germline gives CDR1 SGHRS, CDR2 YFSETQ. The CDR3 contains 15 residues. Trimming took 4 bases from V and 8 from J; bases not matched to a gene: 13. The CDR3 DNA reads as TGCGCCAGCAGCACTCTGACTGGACAGGGCCTGGGCTACACCTTC. Translating gives CASSTLTGQGLGYTF.

In this sample, this clone turned up once. The genes are TRBV15 and TRBJ2-7, with a possible D match to TRBD2 (6 bases). This CDR3 region has 16 residues. Germline CDR1 is LNHNV and CDR2 is YYDKDF (reference sequence). V lost 4 bases and J lost 1, with 17 bases in between. The CDR3 reads CATSILQGRGSYEQYF. The DNA of the CDR3 is TGTGCCACCAGCATCCTCCAGGGACGGGGGTCCTACGAGCAGTACTTC.

The V and J genes are TRBV4-3 and TRBJ2-2; 8 bases fit TRBD2. Germline lookup yields CDR1 LGHNA and CDR2 YSLEER. V was pared by 2 bases and J by 4 bases, with 12 bases of the junction left unmatched. This CDR3 comprises 18 residues. The CDR3 nucleotides read TGCGCCAGCAGCCAATCCCTTATTGCGGGGGGTTTCACCGGGGAGCTGTTTTTT. Translating it yields CASSQSLIAGGFTGELFF.

This clone was seen more than once but under ten times. CDR3 DNA: TGTGCCAGCAGTTATGGGCAGGGGCTGGTAGAGCAGTACTTC. This codes for CASSYGQGLVEQYF. The chain is built from TRBV27 and TRBJ2-7; D is perhaps TRBD1 (6 bases). Trimming took 4 bases from V and 7 from J, leaving 17 bases between them. The CDR3 has 14 amino acids. CDR1 and CDR2 from the germline V gene are MNHEY and SMNVEV (reference sequence).

The chain uses TRBV9 and TRBJ1-5; a possible D gene is TRBD1 (6 bases). V was pared by 3 bases and J by 8 bases, with 18 bases between. Germline assignment: CDR1 SGDLS and CDR2 YYNGEE. This CDR3 has 15 residues. The CDR3 loop reads CASSESGGGGKPQHF. CDR3 DNA sequence: TGTGCCAGCAGCGAAAGCGGTGGGGGCGGCAAGCCCCAGCATTTT.

The genes are TRBV19 and TRBJ1-2; 8 nucleotides line up with TRBD1. This CDR3 is 17 amino acids long. The germline CDR1 and CDR2 sequences are LNHDA and SQIVND (reference sequence). Trimming removed 4 bases from V and 2 bases from J; junction bases left unmatched: 12. The CDR3 DNA follows: TGTGCCAGTAGTACCTCTGCAGGGGGCCACATAAACTATGGCTACACCTTC. Translated, it gives CASSTSAGGHINYGYTF.

This clone was seen only once. V is TRBV5-6 and J is TRBJ2-7; 8 nucleotides line up with TRBD1. Germline values: CDR1 SGHDT, CDR2 YYEEEE. This CDR3 is 13 amino acids long. V was clipped by 3 bases and J by 5 bases; unmatched bases: 4. The CDR3 protein is CASSSDRGDEQYF. CDR3 bases: TGTGCCAGCAGCTCTGACAGGGGCGACGAGCAGTACTTC.

This clone has more than one count but fewer than ten. The CDR3 DNA follows: TGTGCCAGCAGCCCGGGGAGCTCTGGGGCCAACGTCCTGACTTTC. Translation: CASSPGSSGANVLTF. The chain combines TRBV5-6 with TRBJ2-6; D possibly corresponds to TRBD2 (5 bases). Germline V gene lookup returns CDR1 SGHDT and CDR2 YYEEEE. Trimming took off 4 bases at V and 0 bases at J, with 8 bases between the two ends. CDR3 length: 15 residues.

The V gene is TRBV7-2, the J gene TRBJ2-2; D remains ambiguous. Per the germline V gene, CDR1 is SGHTA and CDR2 is FQGNSA. The CDR3 contains 15 residues. Trimming pared 1 base from V and 1 base from J, leaving 7 bases between. The CDR3 spells CASSLGAGNTGELFF. The CDR3 DNA reads TGTGCCAGCAGCTTAGGGGCCGGGAACACCGGGGAGCTGTTTTTT.

The rearrangement uses TRBV4-3 and TRBJ2-5, with 11 bases matching TRBD2. The CDR3 length is 16 residues. V gave up 2 bases and J gave up 4 bases; unmatched junction bases: 6. Germline assignment: CDR1 LGHNA and CDR2 YSLEER. CDR3 in DNA: TGCGCCAGCAGCCAAATAGCGGGGGGGATGGGAGAGACCCAGTACTTC. Translation: CASSQIAGGMGETQYF.

As DNA, the CDR3 is TGTGCCAGCACCTTTAGTGGCCCAGGCTTCACTGAAGCTTTCTTT. Translated, it gives CASTFSGPGFTEAFF. J is TRBJ1-1 and V is TRBV16; D is ambiguous. Trimming took 7 bases from V and 4 from J, leaving 19 bases between them. The CDR3 sequence is 15 residues long. Germline CDR1 and CDR2: KGHSY and FQNENV.

The chain carries TRBV7-9 and TRBJ1-4, with 7 positions matching TRBD1. Germline CDR1 is SEHNR and CDR2 is FQNEAQ (reference sequence). The CDR3 runs 18 residues. Trimming cost V 2 bases and J 1 base; bases outside gene matches: 10. CDR3 sequence (DNA): TGTGCCAGCAGCTTAACCCCGTCAGGGGGAGGAACTAATGAAAAACTGTTTTTT. It yields the protein CASSLTPSGGGTNEKLFF.

The chain carries TRBV11-3 and TRBJ2-1; 7 bases align to TRBD2. The ends lost 3 bases at V and 5 bases at J; junction bases unmatched: 10. Per germline, CDR1 SGHNT and CDR2 YENEEA. The CDR3 is 16 residues long. CDR3 bases: TGTGCCAGCAGCTTTGGAGTAGCGGCGGGAGACAATGAGCAGTTCTTC. Residues: CASSFGVAAGDNEQFF.

This clone was observed a few times. The chain employs TRBV2 and TRBJ2-2, with TRBD2 matching over 12 bases. The junction had 7 bases not matched to a gene; V was cut back by 6 bases and J by 2 bases. CDR3 size: 17 residues. Germline-derived CDR1 and CDR2 are SNHLY and FYNNEI. CDR3 sequence reads: CASRLRTSGTNTGELFF. For the CDR3, the DNA is TGTGCCAGCAGACTACGGACTAGCGGGACTAACACCGGGGAGCTGTTTTTT.

The count of this clone is one. This chain links TRBV6-2 or TRBV6-3 with TRBJ1-1; tentatively, D is TRBD1 (5 bases). Trimming pared 0 bases from V and 1 base from J, leaving 24 bases between. The CDR3 length is 20 residues. Germline assignment: CDR1 MNHEY and CDR2 SVGEGT. The DNA of the CDR3 is TGTGCCAGCAGTTACTCCTTGCGGACAATTTATGCCCCCCCGAACACTGAAGCTTTCTTT. This gives the protein CASSYSLRTIYAPPNTEAFF.

The gene calls are TRBV7-7 and TRBJ2-5, with D possibly matching TRBD2 (7 bases). The CDR3 length is 17 residues. Germline CDR1 and CDR2: SSHAT and FNYEAQ (reference sequence). Between the trimmed V and J ends, which lost 2 bases and 3 bases, there was a span of 19 bases. The CDR3 DNA reads as TGTGCCAGCAGCTTACTCCCGATCGGGGGGCCCAAAGAGACCCAGTACTTC. It yields the protein CASSLLPIGGPKETQYF.

The chain has TRBV3-1 (or the pseudogene TRBV3-2) and TRBJ1-2; no clear D gene. V gave up 1 base and J gave up 8 bases, with 14 bases separating them. The CDR3 runs to 14 residues. Germline CDR1 LGHDT, CDR2 YNNKEL (reference sequence). The CDR3 nucleotides are TGTGCCAGCAGCCAAGGGGCCTATGGACTAGGCTACACCTTC. It yields the protein CASSQGAYGLGYTF.